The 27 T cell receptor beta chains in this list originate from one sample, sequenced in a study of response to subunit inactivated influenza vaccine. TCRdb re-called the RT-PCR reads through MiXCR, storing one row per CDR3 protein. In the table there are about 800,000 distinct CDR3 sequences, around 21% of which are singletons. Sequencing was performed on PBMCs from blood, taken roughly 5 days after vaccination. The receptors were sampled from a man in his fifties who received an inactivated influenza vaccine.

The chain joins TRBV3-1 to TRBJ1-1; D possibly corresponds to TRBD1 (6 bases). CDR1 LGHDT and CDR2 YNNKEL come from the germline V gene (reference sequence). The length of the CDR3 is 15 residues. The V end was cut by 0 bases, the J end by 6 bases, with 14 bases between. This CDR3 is CASSQDPRGGAEAFF. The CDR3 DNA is TGTGCCAGCAGCCAAGATCCCAGGGGTGGTGCTGAAGCTTTCTTT.

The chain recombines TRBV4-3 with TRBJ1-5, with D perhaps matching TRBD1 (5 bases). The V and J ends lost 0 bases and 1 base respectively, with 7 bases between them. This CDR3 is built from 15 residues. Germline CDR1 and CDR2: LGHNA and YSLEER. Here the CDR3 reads CASSQESGSNQPQHF. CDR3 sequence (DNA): TGCGCCAGCAGCCAAGAATCAGGGAGCAATCAGCCCCAGCATTTT.

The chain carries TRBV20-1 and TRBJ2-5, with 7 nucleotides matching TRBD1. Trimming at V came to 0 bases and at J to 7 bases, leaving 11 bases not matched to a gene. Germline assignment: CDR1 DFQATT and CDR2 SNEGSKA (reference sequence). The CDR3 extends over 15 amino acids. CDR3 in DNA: TGCAGTGCTAGAGATGTCGGGACAGCCCGGGCGACCCAGTACTTC. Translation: CSARDVGTARATQYF.

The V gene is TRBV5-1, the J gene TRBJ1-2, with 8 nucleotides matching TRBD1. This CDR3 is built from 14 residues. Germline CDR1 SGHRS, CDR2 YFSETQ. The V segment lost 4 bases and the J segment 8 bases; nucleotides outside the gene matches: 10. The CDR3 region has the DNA TGCGCCAGCAGCGGAAGACAGGGGCTCAGAGGCTACACCTTC. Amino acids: CASSGRQGLRGYTF.

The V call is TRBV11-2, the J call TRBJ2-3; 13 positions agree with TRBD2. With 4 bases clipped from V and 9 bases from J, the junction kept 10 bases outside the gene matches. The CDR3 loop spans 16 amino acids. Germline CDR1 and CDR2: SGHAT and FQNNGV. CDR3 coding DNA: TGTGCCAGCAGCTCTCAACTAGCGGGGGGGTCAGGAACGCAGTATTTT. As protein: CASSSQLAGGSGTQYF.

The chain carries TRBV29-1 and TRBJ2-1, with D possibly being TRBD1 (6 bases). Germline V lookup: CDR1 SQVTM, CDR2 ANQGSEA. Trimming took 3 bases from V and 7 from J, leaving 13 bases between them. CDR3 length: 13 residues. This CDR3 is CSVDRGTWNEQFF. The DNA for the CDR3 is TGCAGCGTTGACAGGGGAACCTGGAATGAGCAGTTCTTC.

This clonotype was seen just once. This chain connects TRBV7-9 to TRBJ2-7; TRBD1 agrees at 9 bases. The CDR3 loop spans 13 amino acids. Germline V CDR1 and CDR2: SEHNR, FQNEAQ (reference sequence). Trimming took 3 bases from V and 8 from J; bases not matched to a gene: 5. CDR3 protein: CASSFRDRVKQYF. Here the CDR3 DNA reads TGTGCCAGCAGCTTCCGGGACAGGGTGAAGCAGTACTTC.

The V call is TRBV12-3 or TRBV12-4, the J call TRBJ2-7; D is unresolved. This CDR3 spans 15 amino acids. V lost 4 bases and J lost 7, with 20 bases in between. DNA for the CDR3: TGTGCCAGCAGTTATGGACCGCTTAAAGACGTTGAGCAGTACTTC. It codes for CASSYGPLKDVEQYF.

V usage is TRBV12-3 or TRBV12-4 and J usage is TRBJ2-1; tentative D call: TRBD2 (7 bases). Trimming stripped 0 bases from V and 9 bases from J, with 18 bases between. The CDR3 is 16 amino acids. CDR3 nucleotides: TGTGCCAGCAGTTTAGCGAGTCCTGGGGGGGGCGGTGAGCAGTTCTTC. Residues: CASSLASPGGGGEQFF.

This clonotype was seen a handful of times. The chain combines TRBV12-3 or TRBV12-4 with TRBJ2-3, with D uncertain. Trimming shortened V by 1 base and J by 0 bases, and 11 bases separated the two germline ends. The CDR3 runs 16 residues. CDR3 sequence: CASSLEGLGSTDTQYF. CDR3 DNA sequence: TGTGCCAGCAGTTTAGAAGGGCTGGGGAGCACAGATACGCAGTATTTT.

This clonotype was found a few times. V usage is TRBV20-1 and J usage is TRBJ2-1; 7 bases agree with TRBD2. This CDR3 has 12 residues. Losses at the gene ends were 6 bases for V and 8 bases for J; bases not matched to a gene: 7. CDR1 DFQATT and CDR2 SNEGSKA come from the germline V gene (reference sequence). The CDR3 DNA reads TGCAGTGCCGAGCTAGCGGAGTATGAGCAGTTCTTC. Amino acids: CSAELAEYEQFF.

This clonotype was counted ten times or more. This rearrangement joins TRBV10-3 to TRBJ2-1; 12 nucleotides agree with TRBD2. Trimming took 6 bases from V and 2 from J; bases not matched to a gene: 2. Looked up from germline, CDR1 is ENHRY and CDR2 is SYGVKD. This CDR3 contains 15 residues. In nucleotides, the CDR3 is TGTGCCATCAGCTCTAGCGGGGGGGCCTACAATGAGCAGTTCTTC. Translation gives CAISSSGGAYNEQFF.

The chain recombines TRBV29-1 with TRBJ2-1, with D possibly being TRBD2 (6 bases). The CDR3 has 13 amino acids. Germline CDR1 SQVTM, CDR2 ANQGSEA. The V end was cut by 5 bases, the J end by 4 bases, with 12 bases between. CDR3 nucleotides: TGCAGCGTTAAGGGACTTTCTTACAATGAGCAGTTCTTC. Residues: CSVKGLSYNEQFF.

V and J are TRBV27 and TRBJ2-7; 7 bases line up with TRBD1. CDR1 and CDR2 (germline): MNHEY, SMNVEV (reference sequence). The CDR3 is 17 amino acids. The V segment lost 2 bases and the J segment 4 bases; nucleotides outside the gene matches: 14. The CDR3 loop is CASSLRETGTAVYEQYF. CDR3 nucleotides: TGTGCCAGCAGTTTAAGGGAAACCGGGACAGCCGTTTACGAGCAGTACTTC.

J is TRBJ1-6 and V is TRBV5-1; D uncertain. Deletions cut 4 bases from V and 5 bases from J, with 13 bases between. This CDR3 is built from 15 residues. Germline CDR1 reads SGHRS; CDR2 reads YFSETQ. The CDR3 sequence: CASSQAHWDNSPLHF. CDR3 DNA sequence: TGCGCCAGCAGCCAAGCTCATTGGGATAATTCACCCCTCCACTTT.

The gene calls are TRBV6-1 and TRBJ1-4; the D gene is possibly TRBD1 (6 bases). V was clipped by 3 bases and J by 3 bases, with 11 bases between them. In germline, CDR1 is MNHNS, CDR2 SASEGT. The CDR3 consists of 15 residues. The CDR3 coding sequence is TGTGCCAGCAGTGAGAGGGGGAGTCCTAATGAAAAACTGTTTTTT. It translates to CASSERGSPNEKLFF.

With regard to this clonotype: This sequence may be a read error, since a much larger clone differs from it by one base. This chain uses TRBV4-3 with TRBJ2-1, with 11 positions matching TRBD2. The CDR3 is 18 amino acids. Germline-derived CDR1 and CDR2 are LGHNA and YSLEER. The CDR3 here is CVSSQEPTLAGGHNEQFF. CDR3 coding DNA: TGCGTCAGCAGCCAAGAACCAACCCTAGCGGGGGGTCACAATGAGCAGTTCTTC.

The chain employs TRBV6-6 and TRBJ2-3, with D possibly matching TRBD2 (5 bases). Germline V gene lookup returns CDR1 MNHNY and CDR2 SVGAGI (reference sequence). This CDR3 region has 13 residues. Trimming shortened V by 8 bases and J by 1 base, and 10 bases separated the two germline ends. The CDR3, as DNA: TGTGCCAGCGGAAGCGGTGGCACAGATACGCAGTATTTT. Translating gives CASGSGGTDTQYF.

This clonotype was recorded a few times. CDR3 protein: CASRDDSQETQYF. In DNA, the CDR3 is TGTGCCAGCAGGGATGACAGTCAAGAGACCCAGTACTTC. The rearrangement links TRBV12-3 or TRBV12-4 to TRBJ2-5; tentatively, D is TRBD1 (5 bases). CDR3 size: 13 residues. V gave up 6 bases and J gave up 2 bases, with 10 bases separating them.

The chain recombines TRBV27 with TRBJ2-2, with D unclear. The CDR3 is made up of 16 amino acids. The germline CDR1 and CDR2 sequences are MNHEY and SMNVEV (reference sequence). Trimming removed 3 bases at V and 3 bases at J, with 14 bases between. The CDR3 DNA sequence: TGTGCCAGCAGTTTTCTGGGCGGAATAGACACCGGGGAGCTGTTTTTT. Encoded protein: CASSFLGGIDTGELFF.

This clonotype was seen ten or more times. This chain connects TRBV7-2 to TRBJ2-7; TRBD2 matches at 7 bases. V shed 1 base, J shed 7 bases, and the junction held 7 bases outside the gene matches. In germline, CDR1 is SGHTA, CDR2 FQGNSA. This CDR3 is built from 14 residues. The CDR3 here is CASSLEGLVSEQYF. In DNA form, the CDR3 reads TGTGCCAGCAGCTTAGAAGGACTAGTATCTGAGCAGTACTTC.

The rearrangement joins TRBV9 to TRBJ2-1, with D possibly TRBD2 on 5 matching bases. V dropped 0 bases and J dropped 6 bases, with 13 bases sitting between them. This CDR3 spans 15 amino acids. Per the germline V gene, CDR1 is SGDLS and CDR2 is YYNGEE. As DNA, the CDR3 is TGTGCCAGCAGCGTAGAGTCCGGGGTTGGCAATGAGCAGTTCTTC. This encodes CASSVESGVGNEQFF.

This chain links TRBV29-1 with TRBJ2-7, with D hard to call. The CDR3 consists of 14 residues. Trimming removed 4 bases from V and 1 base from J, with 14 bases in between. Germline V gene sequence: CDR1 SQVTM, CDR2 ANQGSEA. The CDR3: CSVGGRLGSYEQYF. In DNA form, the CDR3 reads TGCAGCGTTGGCGGACGTTTAGGTTCCTACGAGCAGTACTTC.

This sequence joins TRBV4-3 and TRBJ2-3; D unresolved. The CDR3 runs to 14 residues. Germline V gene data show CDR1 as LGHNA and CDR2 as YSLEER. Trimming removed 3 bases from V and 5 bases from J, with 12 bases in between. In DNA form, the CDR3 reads TGCGCCAGCAGCCATCAGAATTCCATAGATACGCAGTATTTT. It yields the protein CASSHQNSIDTQYF.

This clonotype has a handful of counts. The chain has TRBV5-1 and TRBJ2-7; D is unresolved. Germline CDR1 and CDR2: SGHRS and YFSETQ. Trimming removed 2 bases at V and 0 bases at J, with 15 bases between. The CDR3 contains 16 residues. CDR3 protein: CASSFIGGYSSYEQYF. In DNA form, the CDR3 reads TGCGCCAGCAGCTTCATTGGCGGTTACAGCTCCTACGAGCAGTACTTC.

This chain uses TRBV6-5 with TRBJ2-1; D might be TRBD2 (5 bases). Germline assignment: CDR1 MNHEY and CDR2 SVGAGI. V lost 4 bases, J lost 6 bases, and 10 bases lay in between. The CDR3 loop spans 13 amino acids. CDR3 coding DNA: TGTGCCAGCAGTTCGGGAATAACCAATGAGCAGTTCTTC. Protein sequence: CASSSGITNEQFF.

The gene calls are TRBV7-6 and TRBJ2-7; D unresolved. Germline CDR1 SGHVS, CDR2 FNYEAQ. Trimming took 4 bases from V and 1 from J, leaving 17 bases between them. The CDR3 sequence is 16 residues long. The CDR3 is CASSSYSGPRSYEQYF. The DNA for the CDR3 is TGTGCCAGCAGCTCGTACTCCGGGCCTAGGTCCTACGAGCAGTACTTC.